This T cell receptor beta chain was profiled in a study of PD-L1 blockade in urothelial cancer. Time point defined: peripheral blood 6 weeks after treatment start. Synthetic TCR analog templates were added to each PCR reaction. Measured with immunoSEQ multiplex PCR; TCRdb has only the in-frame clones, and not every one. The sample records under 60,000 clones, more than 75% being singletons. Germline CDR1 is SNHLY and CDR2 is FYNNEI. The CDR3 is 15 amino acids. The ends were cut back, 8 bases at V and 3 bases at J, with 19 bases in the middle. The origin of this receptor is a man in his 60s with urothelial cancer. This rearrangement joins TRBV2 to TRBJ1-1; D remains ambiguous. Source: PBMCs, taken around atezolizumab (anti-PD-L1) treatment. The DNA of the CDR3 is TGTGCCAGCGAGAGAGGATTGGGTCATTACACTGAAGCTTTCTTT. Protein sequence: CASERGLGHYTEAFF.